This entry features one T cell receptor beta chain sequence. The data derive from a study of blood T cells in healthy people across ages. A J-beta primer mix and a sample-barcoded 5' primer were used in a second PCR of roughly 6 to 12 cycles. All cDNA molecules were each tagged by a template-switch adaptor with 12 random nucleotides. Using its own MiXCR run on the 5' RACE reads, TCRdb lists one record per CDR3 protein. The sample contains about 1.5 million distinct CDR3 sequences, under 55% of which appear only once. Each sample gave at least 6.5 million isolated PBMCs. The length of the CDR3 is 13 residues. Germline V gene sequence: CDR1 DFQATT, CDR2 SNEGSKA (reference sequence). The V and J ends lost 6 bases and 6 bases, in that order; junction bases with no gene match: 2.

The V call is TRBV20-1, the J call TRBJ2-1; TRBD2 aligns across 13 bases. This sequence originates from a woman in her late teens or twenties in good health. The sample was blood. CDR3 in DNA: TGCAGTGCAACTAGCGGGAGGGCCAATGAGCAGTTCTTC. Amino acids: CSATSGRANEQFF.